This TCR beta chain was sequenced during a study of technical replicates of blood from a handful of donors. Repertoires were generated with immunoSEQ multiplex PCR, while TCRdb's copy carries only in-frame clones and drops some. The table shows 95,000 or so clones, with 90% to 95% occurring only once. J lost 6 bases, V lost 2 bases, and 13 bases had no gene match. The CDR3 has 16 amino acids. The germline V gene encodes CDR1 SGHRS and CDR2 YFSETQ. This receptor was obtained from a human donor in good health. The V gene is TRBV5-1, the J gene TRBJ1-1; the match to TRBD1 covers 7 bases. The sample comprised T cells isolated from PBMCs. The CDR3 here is CASSFKGRQGTSEAFF. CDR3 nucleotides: TGCGCCAGCAGCTTTAAGGGACGACAGGGAACTTCTGAAGCTTTCTTT. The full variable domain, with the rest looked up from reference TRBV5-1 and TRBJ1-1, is KAGVTQTPRYLIKTRGQQVTLSCSPISGHRSVSWYQQTPGQGLQFLFEYFSETQRNKGNFPGRFSGRQFSNSRSEMNVSTLELGDSALYLCASSFKGRQGTSEAFFGQGTRLTVV.